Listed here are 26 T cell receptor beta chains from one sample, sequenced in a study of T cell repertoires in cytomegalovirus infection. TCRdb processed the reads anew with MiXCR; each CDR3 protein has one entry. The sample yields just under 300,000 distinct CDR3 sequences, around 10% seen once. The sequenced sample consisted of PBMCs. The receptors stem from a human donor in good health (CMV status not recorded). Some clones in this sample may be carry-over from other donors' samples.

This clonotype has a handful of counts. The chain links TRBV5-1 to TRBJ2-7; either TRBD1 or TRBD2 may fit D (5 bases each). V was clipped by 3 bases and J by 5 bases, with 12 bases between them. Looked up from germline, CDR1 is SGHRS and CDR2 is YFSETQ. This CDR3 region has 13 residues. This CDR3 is CASSSAGTNEQYF. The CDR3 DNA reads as TGCGCCAGCAGCTCCGCTGGGACGAACGAGCAGTACTTC.

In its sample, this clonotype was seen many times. The DNA for the CDR3 is TGTGCCAGCAGCTTCGGCCTCACCCGCACAGATACGCAGTATTTT. This sequence encodes CASSFGLTRTDTQYF. V and J are TRBV7-8 and TRBJ2-3; no firm D call. The V and J ends lost 3 bases and 1 base respectively, with 11 bases between them. Germline CDR1 reads SGHVS; CDR2 reads FQNEAQ. This CDR3 spans 15 amino acids.

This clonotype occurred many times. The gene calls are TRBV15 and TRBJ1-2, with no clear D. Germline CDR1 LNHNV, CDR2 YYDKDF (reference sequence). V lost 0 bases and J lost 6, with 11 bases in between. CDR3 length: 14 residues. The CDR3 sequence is CATSREDRVDGYTF. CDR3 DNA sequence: TGTGCCACCAGCAGAGAAGATCGGGTCGATGGCTACACCTTC. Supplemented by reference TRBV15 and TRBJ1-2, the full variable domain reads DAMVIQNPRYQVTQFGKPVTLSCSQTLNHNVMYWYQQKSSQAPKLLFHYYDKDFNNEADTPDNFQSRRPNTSFCFLDIRSPGLGDTAMYLCATSREDRVDGYTFGSGTRLTVV.

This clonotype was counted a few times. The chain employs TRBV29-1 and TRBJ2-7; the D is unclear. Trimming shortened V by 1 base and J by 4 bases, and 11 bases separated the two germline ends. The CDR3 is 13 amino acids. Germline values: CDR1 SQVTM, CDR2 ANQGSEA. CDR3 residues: CSVEGQDPYEQYF. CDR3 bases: TGCAGCGTTGAAGGGCAGGACCCTTACGAGCAGTACTTC.

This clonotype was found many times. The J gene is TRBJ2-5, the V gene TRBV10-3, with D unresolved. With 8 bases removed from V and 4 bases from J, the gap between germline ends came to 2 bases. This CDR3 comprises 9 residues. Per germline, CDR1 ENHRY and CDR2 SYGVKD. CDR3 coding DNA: TGTGCCATCGGAGAGACCCAGTACTTC. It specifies CAIGETQYF.

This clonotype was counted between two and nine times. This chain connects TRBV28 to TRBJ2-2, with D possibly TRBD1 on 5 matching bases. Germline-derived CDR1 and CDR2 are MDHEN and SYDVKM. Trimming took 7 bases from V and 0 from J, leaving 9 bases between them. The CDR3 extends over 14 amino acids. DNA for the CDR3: TGTGCCAGCACCAGACAGACGAACACCGGGGAGCTGTTTTTT. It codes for CASTRQTNTGELFF.

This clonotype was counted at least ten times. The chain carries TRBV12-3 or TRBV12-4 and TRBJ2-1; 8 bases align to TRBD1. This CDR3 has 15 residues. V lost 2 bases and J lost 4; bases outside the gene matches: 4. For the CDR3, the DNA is TGTGCCAGCAGTTTAAGAGGACAGGGTTACAATGAGCAGTTCTTC. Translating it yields CASSLRGQGYNEQFF.

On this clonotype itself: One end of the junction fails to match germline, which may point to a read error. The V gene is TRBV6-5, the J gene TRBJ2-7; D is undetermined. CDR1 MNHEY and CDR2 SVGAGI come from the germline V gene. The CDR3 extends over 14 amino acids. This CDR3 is CASSYSSRTYGQYF. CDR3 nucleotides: TGTGCCAGCAGTTACTCGAGCAGGACCTACGGGCAGTACTTC.

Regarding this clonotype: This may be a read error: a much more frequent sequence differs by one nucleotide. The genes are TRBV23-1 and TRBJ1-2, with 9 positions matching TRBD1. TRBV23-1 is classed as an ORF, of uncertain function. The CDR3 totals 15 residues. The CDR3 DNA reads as TGCGCCAGCAGTCAACCGACAGGGGGGTTGAATGGCTACATCTTC. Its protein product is CASSQPTGGLNGYIF.

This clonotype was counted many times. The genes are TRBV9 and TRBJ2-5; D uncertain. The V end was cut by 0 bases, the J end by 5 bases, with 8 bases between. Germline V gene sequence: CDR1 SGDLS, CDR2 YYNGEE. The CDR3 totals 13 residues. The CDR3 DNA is TGTGCCAGCAGCGTAGGAATGGGGGAGACCCAGTACTTC. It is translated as CASSVGMGETQYF.

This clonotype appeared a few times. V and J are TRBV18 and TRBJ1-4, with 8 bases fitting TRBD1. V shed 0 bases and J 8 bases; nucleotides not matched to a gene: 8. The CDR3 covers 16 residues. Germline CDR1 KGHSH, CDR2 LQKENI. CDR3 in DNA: TGTGCCAGCTCACCACCTTCACGGACAGGGAGAGAAAAACTGTTTTTT. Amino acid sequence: CASSPPSRTGREKLFF.

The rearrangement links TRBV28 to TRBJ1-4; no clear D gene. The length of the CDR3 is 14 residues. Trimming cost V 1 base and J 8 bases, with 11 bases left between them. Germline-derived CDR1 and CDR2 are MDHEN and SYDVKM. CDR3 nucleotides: TGTGCCAGCAGTTTATCTGGCCTTTGGGAAAAACTGTTTTTT. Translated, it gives CASSLSGLWEKLFF.

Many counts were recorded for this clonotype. The CDR3 DNA sequence: TGTGCCAGCAGCTTATATACCTACGAGCAGTACGTC. Translating gives CASSLYTYEQYV. The J gene is TRBJ2-7, the V gene TRBV7-8; D not resolved. CDR1 SGHVS and CDR2 FQNEAQ come from the germline V gene. V was shortened by 2 bases and J by 2 bases, with 4 bases between the two germline ends. CDR3 length: 12 residues.

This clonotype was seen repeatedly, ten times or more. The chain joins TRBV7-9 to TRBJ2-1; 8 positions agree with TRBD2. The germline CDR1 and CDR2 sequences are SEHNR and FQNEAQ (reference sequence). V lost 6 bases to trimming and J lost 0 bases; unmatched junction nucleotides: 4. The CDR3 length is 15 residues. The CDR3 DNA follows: TGTGCCAGCAGACTAGCGGTCCACTCCTACAATGAGCAGTTCTTC. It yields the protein CASRLAVHSYNEQFF.

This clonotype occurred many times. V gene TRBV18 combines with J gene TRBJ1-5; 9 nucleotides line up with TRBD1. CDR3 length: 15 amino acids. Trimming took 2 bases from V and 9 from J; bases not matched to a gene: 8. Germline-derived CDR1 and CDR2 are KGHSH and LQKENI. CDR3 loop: CASSPVTGGGSPQHF. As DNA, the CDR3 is TGTGCCAGCTCACCAGTAACAGGGGGCGGGTCGCCCCAGCATTTT.

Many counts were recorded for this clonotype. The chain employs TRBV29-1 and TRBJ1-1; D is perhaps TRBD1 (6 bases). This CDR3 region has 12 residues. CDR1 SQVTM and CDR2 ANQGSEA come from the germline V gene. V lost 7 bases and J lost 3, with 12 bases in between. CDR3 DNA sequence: TGCAGCGCTTCCGACAGGTACACTGAAGCTTTCTTT. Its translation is CSASDRYTEAFF.

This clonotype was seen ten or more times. The CDR3, as DNA: TGTGCCAGCAGCTTAGCGCGGGCGGGGATCAATGAGCAGTTCTTC. Protein: CASSLARAGINEQFF. The chain combines TRBV7-2 with TRBJ2-1, with a weak D call TRBD2 (6 bases). This CDR3 spans 15 amino acids. V gave up 0 bases and J gave up 6 bases, with 12 bases separating them. Germline V gene data show CDR1 as SGHTA and CDR2 as FQGNSA. Complete variable domain (other parts from reference TRBV7-2 and TRBJ2-1): GAGVSQSPSNKVTEKGKDVELRCDPISGHTALYWYRQSLGQGLEFLIYFQGNSAPDKSGLPSDRFSAERTGGSVSTLTIQRTQQEDSAVYLCASSLARAGINEQFFGPGTRLTVL.

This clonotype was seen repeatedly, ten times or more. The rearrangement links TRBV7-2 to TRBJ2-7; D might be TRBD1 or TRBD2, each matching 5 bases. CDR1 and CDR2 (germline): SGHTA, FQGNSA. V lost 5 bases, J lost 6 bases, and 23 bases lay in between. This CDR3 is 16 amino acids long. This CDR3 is CASSGDLEGRRFEQYV. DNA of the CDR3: TGTGCCAGCAGCGGGGACCTGGAAGGACGAAGGTTCGAGCAGTACGTC.

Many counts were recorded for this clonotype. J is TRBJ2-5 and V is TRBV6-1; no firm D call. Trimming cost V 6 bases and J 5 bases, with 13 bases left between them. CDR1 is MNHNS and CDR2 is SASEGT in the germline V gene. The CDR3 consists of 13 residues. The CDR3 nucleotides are TGTGCCAGCAGCACTGACCTGGGGGAGACCCAGTACTTC. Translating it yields CASSTDLGETQYF.

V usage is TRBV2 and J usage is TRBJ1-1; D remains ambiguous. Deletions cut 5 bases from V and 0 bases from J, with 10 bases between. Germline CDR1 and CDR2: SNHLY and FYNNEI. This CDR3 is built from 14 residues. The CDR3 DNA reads TGTGCCAGCAGTCGCAGCCTGATGAACACTGAAGCTTTCTTT. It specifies CASSRSLMNTEAFF.

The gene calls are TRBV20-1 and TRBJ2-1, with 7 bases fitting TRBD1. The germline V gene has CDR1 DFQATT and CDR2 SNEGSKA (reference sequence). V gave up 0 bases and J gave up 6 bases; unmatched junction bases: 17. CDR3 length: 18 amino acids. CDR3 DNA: TGCAGTGCTAGAGATGAGGGACAACAGGGGCAAGTCGGCAATGAGCAGTTCTTC. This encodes CSARDEGQQGQVGNEQFF.

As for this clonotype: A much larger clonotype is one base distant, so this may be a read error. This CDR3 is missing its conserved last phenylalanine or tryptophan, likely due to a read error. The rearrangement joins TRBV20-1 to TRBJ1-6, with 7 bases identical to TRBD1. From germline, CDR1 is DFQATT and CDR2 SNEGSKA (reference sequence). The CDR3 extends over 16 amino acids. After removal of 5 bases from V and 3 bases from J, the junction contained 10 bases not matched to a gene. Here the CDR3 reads CSALTGKRDYNSPLHS. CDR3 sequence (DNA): TGCAGTGCTCTGACAGGGAAGAGGGACTATAATTCACCCCTCCACTCT.

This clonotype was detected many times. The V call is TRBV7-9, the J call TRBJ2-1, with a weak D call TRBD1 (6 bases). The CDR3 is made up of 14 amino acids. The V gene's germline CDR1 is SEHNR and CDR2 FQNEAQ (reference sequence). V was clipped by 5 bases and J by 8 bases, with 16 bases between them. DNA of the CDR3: TGTGCCAGCAGCCTCTCACAGGGTGCGGATGAGCAGTTCTTC. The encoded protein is CASSLSQGADEQFF.

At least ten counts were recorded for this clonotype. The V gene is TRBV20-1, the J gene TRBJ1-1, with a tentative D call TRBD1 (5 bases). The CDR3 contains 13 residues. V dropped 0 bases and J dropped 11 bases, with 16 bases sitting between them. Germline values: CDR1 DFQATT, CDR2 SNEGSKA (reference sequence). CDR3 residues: CSAREGGAPGAFF. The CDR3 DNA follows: TGCAGTGCTAGAGAAGGAGGGGCCCCCGGGGCTTTCTTT.

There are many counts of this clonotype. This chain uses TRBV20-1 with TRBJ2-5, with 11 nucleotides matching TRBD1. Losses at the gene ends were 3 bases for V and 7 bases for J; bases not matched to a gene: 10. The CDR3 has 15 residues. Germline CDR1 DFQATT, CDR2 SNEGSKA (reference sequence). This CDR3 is CSASHRDRGVGTQYF. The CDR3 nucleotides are TGCAGTGCTAGTCACCGGGACAGGGGGGTCGGGACCCAGTACTTC.

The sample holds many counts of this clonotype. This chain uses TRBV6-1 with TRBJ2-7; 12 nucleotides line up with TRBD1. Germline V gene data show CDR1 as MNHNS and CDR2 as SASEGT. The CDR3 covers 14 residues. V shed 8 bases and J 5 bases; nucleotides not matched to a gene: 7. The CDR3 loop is CASRGQGAINEQYF. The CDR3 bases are TGTGCCAGCCGGGGACAGGGGGCAATAAACGAGCAGTACTTC.